This TCR beta chain was obtained from a study of neurological immune-mediated disorders. The study, taken as a whole, reports: TCR-beta repertoires seemed private in all groups, with no expanded CDR3 amino acid sequences shared. HTLV-1-associated myelopathy had the most TCR clonal expansion, and multiple sclerosis had the least, less than healthy controls.

As for this clonotype: Its target is unknown. The junction and the germline gene differ at one end; a read error may be behind it.

Germline V gene lookup returns CDR1 KGHDR and CDR2 SFDVKD. CDR3 length: 12 amino acids. Documented time point: longitudinal time-point 3. The method for making cDNA was 5'RACE, and it used 10-nucleotide random UMIs. TCRdb re-called the 5' RACE reads with MiXCR, one entry per CDR3 protein. Of around 100,000 distinct CDR3 sequences listed, roughly a tenth are singletons. This receptor was obtained from a female donor with HTLV-1-associated myelopathy (HAM/TSP). This chain links TRBV24-1 with TRBJ2-3; weak D call: TRBD1 (5 bases). The specimen was PBMCs. CDR3 in amino acids: CATSTQTDTQYF. CDR3 bases: TGTGCCACCAGTACACAGACAGACACGCAGTATTTT.